These T cell receptor beta chains were read from a single sample in a study of shared clonotypes between healthy human individuals. The protocol was immunoSEQ multiplex PCR, while the TCRdb copy is restricted to in-frame clones and leaves out a portion. The sample contains around 370,000 clones, approximately 97% of which appear only once. The sample was memory CD8+ T cells sorted from blood. The receptor source for this set is a man aged 30-40 years in good health. Each CDR3 is given with its conserved first and last residue. A D gene is named only where the DNA matches it firmly. Not all rows give a size; the values are once, few, many and, for expanded clones, a class.

TRBJ1-2	NA	once	TRBV15	TGTGCCACCAGCAGAGCGGTTAACTATGGCTACACCTTC	CATSRAVNYGYTF
TRBJ2-4	TRBD1	NA	TRBV7-9	TGTGCCAGCAGCCTAACAGGGGGCCTGTTAGCCAAAAACATTCAGTACTTC	CASSLTGGLLAKNIQYF
TRBJ1-5	TRBD1	NA	TRBV2	TGTGCCAGCACCCGAGGACAGGGTAATAGCAATCAGCCCCAGCATTTT	CASTRGQGNSNQPQHF
TRBJ2-1	TRBD2	NA	TRBV6-5	TGTGCCAGCAGTTACTCAGGGACTAGCGGGAGTGAGCAGTTCTTC	CASSYSGTSGSEQFF
TRBJ2-3	NA	NA	TRBV7-3	TGTGCCAGCAGCTTAAACGGGCTTAGCACAGATACGCAGTATTTT	CASSLNGLSTDTQYF
TRBJ2-1	NA	NA	TRBV29-1	TGCAGCGTTGAAGATGGACAGTTTCTCACCTACAATGAGCAGTTCTTC	CSVEDGQFLTYNEQFF
TRBJ2-1	NA	NA	TRBV5-1	TGCGCCAGCAGCTTGAAGGGGGGAGGATACAATGAGCAGTTCTTC	CASSLKGGGYNEQFF
TRBJ2-1	NA	NA	TRBV6-1	TGTGCCAGCAGTGAACGGCTCAGCTCCTACAATGAGCAGTTCTTC	CASSERLSSYNEQFF
TRBJ2-7	NA	NA	TRBV23-1	TGCGCCAGCAGTCAAACCGACGACCTCACCTACGAGCAGTACTTC	CASSQTDDLTYEQYF
TRBJ2-3	TRBD1	NA	TRBV25-1	TGTGCCAGCAGTGAGAGCAGGGGGTTCACAGATACGCAGTATTTT	CASSESRGFTDTQYF
TRBJ1-5	NA	NA	TRBV1	TGCACCAGCAGCCAGACAGGGGGCAATCAGCCCCAGCATTTT	CTSSQTGGNQPQHF
TRBJ2-1	NA	NA	TRBV5-1	TGCGCCAGCGGCCGGGAATGGTGGGAATCATTCAATGAGCAGTTCTTC	CASGREWWESFNEQFF
TRBJ2-6	NA	NA	TRBV28	TGTGCCAGCAGTTTAAGCAGGGGCTCTGGGGCCAACGTCCTGACTTTC	CASSLSRGSGANVLTF
TRBJ2-3	NA	NA	TRBV10-3	TGTGCCATCGGGTTGGGGACAGATACGCAGTATTTT	CAIGLGTDTQYF
TRBJ1-4	TRBD1	NA	TRBV5-4	TGTGCCAGCAGCCCGGACAGGGGTTTAAAGGGGCTGTTTTTT	CASSPDRGLKGLFF
TRBJ1-5	NA	NA	TRBV15	TGTGCCACCAGCAGAGGCCCCGACAGACAGCCCCAGCATTTT	CATSRGPDRQPQHF
TRBJ2-1	TRBD2	NA	TRBV10-2	TGCGCCAGCCTAGCGGACTGGGATGAGCAGTTCTTC	CASLADWDEQFF
TRBJ2-3	TRBD2	NA	TRBV6-1	TGTGCCAGCAGTGCGACTAGCGGGAGTACGCAGTATTTT	CASSATSGSTQYF
TRBJ2-1	NA	NA	TRBV7-9	TGTGCCAGCAGCCCCGGGGGCAGGCCCAATGAGCAGTTCTTC	CASSPGGRPNEQFF
TRBJ2-2	NA	NA	TRBV28	TGTGCCAGCAAGGGGGCCGGGGAGCTGTTTTTT	CASKGAGELFF
TRBJ2-1	NA	NA	TRBV10-2	TGCGCCAGCAGGTTGCAGACTTACTTTGTGAATGAGCAGTTCTTC	CASRLQTYFVNEQFF
TRBJ2-5	TRBD2	NA	TRBV6-1	TGTGCCAGCAGTGAATCCAGGCTAGCGGGAGACCAAATAGCAGAGACCCAGTACTTC	CASSESRLAGDQIAETQYF
TRBJ2-5	NA	NA	TRBV10-3	TGTGCCTCACGTAACCAAGAGACCCAGTACTTC	CASRNQETQYF
TRBJ2-3	NA	NA	TRBV29-1	TGCAGCGTTGGCACAGATACGCAGTATTTT	CSVGTDTQYF
TRBJ2-3	NA	NA	TRBV28	TGTGCCAGCAGTTTAAAGGTGGCTAGCCCAGATACGCAGTATTTT	CASSLKVASPDTQYF
TRBJ2-6	TRBD1	NA	TRBV30	TGTGCCTGGAGTACAGGGGCGGGTGGGGCCAACGTCCTGACTTTC	CAWSTGAGGANVLTF
TRBJ1-2	TRBD1	NA	TRBV7-9	TGTGCCAGCAGTCGGGACAGCAACTATGGCTACACCTTC	CASSRDSNYGYTF
TRBJ1-5	NA	NA	TRBV18	TGTGCCAGCTCACCTCTGGCTGTTAATCAGCCCCAGCATTTT	CASSPLAVNQPQHF
TRBJ2-6	NA	NA	TRBV6-1	TGTGCCAGCAGTGAATTTTTGGGGCCTGGGGCCAACGTCCTGACTTTC	CASSEFLGPGANVLTF
TRBJ2-2	NA	NA	TRBV19	TGTGCCAGTAGGCCGGGACTGCTGACGAACACCGGGGAGCTGTTTTTT	CASRPGLLTNTGELFF
TRBJ1-1	NA	NA	TRBV5-1	TGCGCCAGCAGCTTGGAAAGTAGGACTGAAGCTTTCTTT	CASSLESRTEAFF
TRBJ1-3	NA	NA	TRBV4-2	TGTGCCAGCAGCCAAGAAGGGGCTGGAAACACCATATATTTT	CASSQEGAGNTIYF
TRBJ2-3	NA	NA	TRBV21-1	TGTGCCAGCAGCAAAGTTCCCTCTTCCACAGATACGCAGTATTTT	CASSKVPSSTDTQYF
TRBJ2-1	NA	NA	TRBV19	TGTGCCAGTAGGGTGAACAGGGTCACCTACAATGAGCAGTTCTTC	CASRVNRVTYNEQFF
TRBJ2-2	NA	NA	TRBV12-5	TGTGCTAGTGGCCCCTCAACCGGGGAGCTGTTTTTT	CASGPSTGELFF
TRBJ2-1	NA	once	TRBV30	TGTGCCTGGAGTAATCTATGGGAGCAGTTCTTC	CAWSNLWEQFF
TRBJ2-7	TRBD1	NA	TRBV6-6	TGTGCCAGCAGTTGGGGGACAGGATCCTACGAGCAGTACTTC	CASSWGTGSYEQYF
TRBJ2-7	NA	NA	TRBV7-2	TGTGCCAGCAGCTTAGAGGCCCATACCTACGAGCAGTACTTC	CASSLEAHTYEQYF
TRBJ2-7	TRBD2	NA	TRBV27	TGTGCCAGCAGCGCCGGGTATTGGGCTAGCGGACCCCGCTCCTACGAGCAGTACTTC	CASSAGYWASGPRSYEQYF